The 5 T cell receptor beta chains reported below all come from one sample, sequenced in a study of T cells in Graves' hyperthyroidism and ophthalmopathy. Amplification of TCR beta CDR3 regions used RNA as the template. The TCR CDR3 first-round RT-PCR relied on the HTBI primer set. TCRdb analysed the multiplex PCR reads with MiXCR anew, one entry per CDR3 protein. The sample lists 300,000 to 450,000 distinct CDR3 sequences, 14% occurring once. Sequencing was done on a sample of blood. The receptors originated from a woman in her thirties with Graves' ophthalmopathy.

In its sample, this clonotype was seen many times. The J gene is TRBJ2-5, the V gene TRBV2; the D gene could be TRBD1 or TRBD2 (5 bases each). With 7 bases removed from V and 4 bases from J, the gap between germline ends came to 16 bases. The CDR3 is made up of 14 amino acids. Germline CDR1 and CDR2: SNHLY and FYNNEI. The CDR3 loop is CASKRDPVGETQYF. CDR3 nucleotide sequence: TGTGCCAGCAAAAGGGACCCCGTTGGAGAGACCCAGTACTTC.

This clonotype appeared many times. For the CDR3, the DNA is TGTGCCAGCAGTTTTAAAGGCAATCAGCCCCAGCATTTT. Residues: CASSFKGNQPQHF. The V and J genes are TRBV12-3 or TRBV12-4 and TRBJ1-5; D uncertain. The V gene lost 3 bases and the J gene lost 2 bases, with 5 bases spanning the gap. The CDR3 loop spans 13 amino acids.

The chain carries TRBV11-2 and TRBJ2-5, with 10 bases identical to TRBD2. V dropped 4 bases and J dropped 4; count of bases not matched to a gene: 15. CDR3 size: 18 residues. Per germline, CDR1 SGHAT and CDR2 FQNNGV. This CDR3 is CASSSVISSGGAGETQYF. DNA for the CDR3: TGTGCCAGCAGCTCCGTGATTTCAAGCGGGGGGGCCGGAGAGACCCAGTACTTC.

This sequence joins TRBV20-1 and TRBJ1-4; no clear D. This CDR3 is built from 12 residues. V gave up 6 bases and J gave up 8 bases, with 13 bases separating them. Per the germline V gene, CDR1 is DFQATT and CDR2 is SNEGSKA (reference sequence). The CDR3 DNA is TGCAGTGCGTCGGACGGAGACGAAAAACTGTTTTTT. It codes for CSASDGDEKLFF.

This clonotype was found many times. Here the CDR3 reads CASSNIQGARVSQPQHF. The CDR3 nucleotides are TGTGCCAGCAGTAACATACAGGGGGCGCGGGTATCTCAGCCCCAGCATTTT. The J gene is TRBJ1-5, the V gene TRBV6-1; 9 nucleotides agree with TRBD1. V was clipped by 5 bases and J by 6 bases; unmatched bases: 14. The V gene's germline CDR1 is MNHNS and CDR2 SASEGT. The CDR3 spans 17 residues.